This T cell receptor (beta chain) was identified during a study of blood T cells in healthy people across ages (dated by TCRdb to between 2015 and 2016). Concerning the study at large: In model experiments, roughly one uniquely barcoded TCR beta cDNA molecule per two T cells was captured by template switching. Two additional independent replicas of 1 million unique cDNA reads from the same blood draw were analyzed for two donors (one aged 18 to 29 and one aged 80 or older). To avoid experimental bias, donors of different ages were distributed randomly across sequencing lanes. Age-related changes in TCR beta repertoire diversity were measured in the study by deep sequencing normalized with unique cDNA molecular identifiers. The donors were split into four age groups: young (average around 15 years), middle-aged (about 40), aged (more than 55) and long-lived (more than 80). Findings and caveats that apply to the study as a whole: Because profiling used bulk unsorted PBMCs, naive and antigen-experienced compartments could not be compared conclusively. As age increased, observed TCR beta diversity per million T cells dropped in a roughly linear way, and a significant reduction was already evident by age around 41. Compared with the aged group, the long-lived group had more naive CD4+ T cells, fewer expanded clones and increased TCR diversity, suggesting age selection. The percentage of naive T cells measured by flow cytometry correlated strongly with observed TCR beta diversity. Donor CMV infection status was unknown, potentially confounding age-related changes in expanded clonotypes. Total diversity estimates from one million sequenced T cells were considered lower bounds and underestimates.

Concerning this clonotype itself: The specificity of this receptor is unknown. There are no base qualities to consult, and no much larger clone falls within one base.

For this chain, trimming is 4 bases at the V end and 4 bases at the J end, and the number of junction bases without a gene match is 7. CDR1 and CDR2 (SQVTM, ANQGSEA) derive from the germline V gene. The cysteine opens and the phenylalanine closes a CDR3 of 14 amino acids. The CDR3 DNA has 42 bases and is translated from base 1. The library was obtained by 5' RACE. Data came from an Illumina HiSeq 2500. A second PCR of roughly 6 to 12 cycles was run with a J-beta primer mix and a sample-barcoded 5' primer. Each TCR beta cDNA molecule received a unique molecular identifier from a template-switch 5' adaptor carrying 12 random nucleotides. Each sample yielded at least 3 million CDR3-containing paired-end reads. All of the RNA was converted into first-strand cDNA using the Mint cDNA synthesis kit, with a TRBC-specific oligonucleotide serving as the primer. All cDNA was treated with uracil-DNA glycosylase and then went through a first 18-cycle PCR with the universal primers M1SS and BC2_uni_R. From the authors' description of their analysis: For normalization, 1 million high-quality reads, each with a distinct molecular identifier, were randomly selected from each sample. Instead of being binned into consensus sequences, reads with shared molecular identifiers were discarded. MiTCR, set to a Q25 quality threshold and the strictest error-elimination algorithm, was used for CDR3 identification, clonotype clustering and error correction. Lower-bound total TCR beta diversity was estimated with a nonparametric unseen species model using Euler transformation. TCRdb took the public reads, trimmed them with fastp at Q25, ran MiXCR for clone calling and kept in-frame beta chains. Entries are consolidated by CDR3 protein sequence, retaining the most common genes and DNA. The V and J calls and clone size come from TCRdb's table, not from the authors' own analysis. The sample records some 690,000 distinct CDR3 sequences, 22% of which are singletons. The ten largest make up about 22% of the sample.

The donors were about 40 Caucasian individuals from Russia, aged roughly 6 to 100 years, who were systemically healthy. Ten milliliters of peripheral blood were collected from each donor into EDTA-treated Vacutainer tubes. Ficoll-Paque density-gradient centrifugation was used to isolate PBMCs, with at least 6.5 million per sample. Total RNA was extracted from PBMCs with Trizol reagent, with at least 6 micrograms obtained per sample. For every donor, an aliquot of PBMCs went through flow cytometry to measure the percentages of naive CD45RAhigh/CD27high T cells. The sequence was collected from a man between 65 and 85 years old in good health. This chain joins TRBV29-1 to TRBJ1-2, and TRBD1 aligns with 9 junction nucleotides. The sequenced sample consisted of blood. The base sequence is TGCAGCGTTGTTTATAAGACAGGGGGCTATGGCTACACCTTC. This gives the protein CSVVYKTGGYGYTF.